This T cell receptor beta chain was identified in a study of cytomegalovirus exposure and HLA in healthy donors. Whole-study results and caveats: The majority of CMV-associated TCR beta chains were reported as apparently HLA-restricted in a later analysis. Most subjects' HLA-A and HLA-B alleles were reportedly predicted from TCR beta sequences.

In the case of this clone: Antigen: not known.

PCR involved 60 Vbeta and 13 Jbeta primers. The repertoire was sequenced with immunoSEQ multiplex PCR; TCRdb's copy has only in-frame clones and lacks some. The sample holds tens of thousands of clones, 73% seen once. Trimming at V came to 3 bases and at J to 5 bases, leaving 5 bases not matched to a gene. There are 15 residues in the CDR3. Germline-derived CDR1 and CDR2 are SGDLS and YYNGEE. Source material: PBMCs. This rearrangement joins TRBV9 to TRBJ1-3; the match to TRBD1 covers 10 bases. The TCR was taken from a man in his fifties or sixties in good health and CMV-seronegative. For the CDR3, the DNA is TGTGCCAGCAGCGCGACAGGGGGCTTTAGAAACACCATATATTTT. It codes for CASSATGGFRNTIYF.